This TCR beta chain was sequenced in a study of T cells in Graves' hyperthyroidism and ophthalmopathy. General study results and limits: From stable hyperthyroidism, ophthalmopathy was separated by a 13 V-J model.

The TCR beta CDR3 regions underwent amplification using RNA transcripts as the source. The TCR CDR3 was amplified in a first-round RT-PCR using the HTBI primer set. TCRdb analysed the multiplex PCR reads with MiXCR anew, one entry per CDR3 protein. Among approximately 330,000 distinct CDR3 sequences listed, about 20% were seen once. The authors deemed Graves' hyperthyroidism stable absent ophthalmopathy progression within 18 months. Criteria for exclusion of patients were uncontrolled infection, other autoimmune disease, pregnancy or lactation. Each diagnosis was grounded in clinical symptoms, serum thyroxine and TRAb, thyroid ultrasound, and orbital computed tomography. V lost 4 bases and J lost 9, with 10 bases in between. The CDR3 is 12 amino acids. CDR1 SNHLY and CDR2 FYNNEI come from the germline V gene. This clonotype showed up just a few times. What it binds is unknown.

The chain employs TRBV2 and TRBJ2-1; D unresolved. The TCR comes from a woman in her fifties or sixties with Graves' hyperthyroidism. Sequenced input: blood. DNA for the CDR3: TGTGCCAGCAGTGTTCAGAATGTTGAGCAGTTCTTC. Its protein product is CASSVQNVEQFF.